A selection of T cell receptor beta chains follows, all from one sample in a study of T-cell reconstitution after alpha-beta-depleted transplantation in children. Each CDR3 protein is one row after TCRdb ran MiXCR on the PCR reads. This repertoire shows over 300,000 distinct CDR3 sequences, about 9.3% found once; its top ten account for less than 2.5%. Sequencing used PBMCs from the stem cell graft donor, obtained from the stem cell graft. The receptor set was obtained from a human donor who donated a stem cell graft to a child with acute lymphoblastic leukemia. CDR3s leave out the opening cysteine and the closing phenylalanine or tryptophan.

v_call	j_call	cdr3_aa
TRBV6-1	TRBJ2-7	ASSPEFQGKYEQY
TRBV28	TRBJ2-3	ASRDTLAGTTDTQY
TRBV11-1	TRBJ2-2	ASSWGSYLNTGELF
TRBV4-2	TRBJ2-7	ASKATIDRVVSEQY
TRBV27	TRBJ2-1	ASSLVGGRADNEQF
TRBV1	TRBJ2-1	TSSQKRFAGYNEQF
TRBV6-2/TRBV6-3	TRBJ2-3	ASRLSPFTRGVTDTQY
TRBV20-1	TRBJ2-7	SAPPPGVREQY
TRBV5-1	TRBJ2-3	ASSLQGAADTQY
TRBV28	TRBJ2-3	ASSFLVADTDTQY
TRBV5-1	TRBJ2-7	ASSWTPSGSLTTYEQY
TRBV9	TRBJ2-3	ASSYNSAPGTQY
TRBV5-1	TRBJ2-2	ASSGAVGGRSGELF
TRBV2	TRBJ2-5	ASSVTKGRVQETQY
TRBV6-2/TRBV6-3	TRBJ1-5	ASSYGTGRQPQH
TRBV12-5	TRBJ1-3	APGVKHSGNTIY
TRBV4-1	TRBJ2-7	ASSQDRDRVLY
TRBV7-9	TRBJ1-1	ASSSSGPTKGTEAF
TRBV27	TRBJ2-7	ASSLSGPYEQY
TRBV7-2	TRBJ2-7	ASSFVAGSYEQY
TRBV4-3	TRBJ2-3	ASSQDRLGTSTDTQY
TRBV6-2/TRBV6-3	TRBJ2-1	ASSPGLAGVYEQF
TRBV7-9	TRBJ1-1	ASSSSVSEAF
TRBV4-2	TRBJ2-3	ASSQEWLAGVGDTQY